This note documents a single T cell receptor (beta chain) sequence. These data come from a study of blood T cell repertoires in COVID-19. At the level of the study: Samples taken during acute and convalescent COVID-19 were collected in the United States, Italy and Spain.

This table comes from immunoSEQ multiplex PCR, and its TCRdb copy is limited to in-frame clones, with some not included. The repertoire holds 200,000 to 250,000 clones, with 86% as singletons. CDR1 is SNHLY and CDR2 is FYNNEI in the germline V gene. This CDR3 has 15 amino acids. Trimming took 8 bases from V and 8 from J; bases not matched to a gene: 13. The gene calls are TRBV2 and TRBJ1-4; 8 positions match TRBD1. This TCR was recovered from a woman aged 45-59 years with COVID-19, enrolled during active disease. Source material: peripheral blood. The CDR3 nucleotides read TGTGCCAGCGGAGGGCAGGGGGCGTTCGAGGAAAAACTGTTTTTT. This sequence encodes CASGGQGAFEEKLFF.